This is a list of T cell receptor beta chains from one sample in a study of blood T cell repertoires in COVID-19. TCRdb's copy holds only in-frame clones and misses some; the assay was immunoSEQ multiplex PCR. The sample contains 110,000 to 150,000 clones, approximately 91% of which appear only once. Sequencing used peripheral blood. These receptors all stem from a man between 65 and 85 years old with acute or convalescent COVID-19. The CDR3 runs from the conserved cysteine through the conserved F or W.

V gene	CDR3 protein
TRBV9	CASSGRLDRANTIYF
TRBV7-9	CASSFSQGGVLTDTQYF
TRBV19	CASSIGVGVVKLFF
TRBV9	CASSPTYEQYF
TRBV28	CASSLSGGRGYTF
TRBV3-1/TRBV3-2	CASSQEAAGGHEQFF
TRBV6-5	CASSYARTSTDTQYF
TRBV5-1	CASSLAGGHYGYTF
TRBV5-4	CASRPEARRSSTDTQYF
TRBV19	CASSMGPSSYNSPLHF
TRBV28	CASSRTEQETQYF
TRBV4-1	CASRQESGGAAQPQHF
TRBV2	CASKEGVGNQPQHF
TRBV6-1	CASSEGTANYGYTF
TRBV3-1/TRBV3-2	CASSQGGNIQYF
TRBV5-1	CASRKGTSGSVQFF
TRBV18	CASSLGAGNTEAFF
TRBV30	CASAGSGGTDTQYF
TRBV5-4	CASSLGTGGDYGYTF
TRBV9	CASSVGAGGRPTDTQYF
TRBV7-3	CASSTGQAETQYF
TRBV5-5	CASSSGQGGSWEQYF
TRBV21-1	CASSKDTSRPDTQYF
TRBV7-2	CASSLWRGTADTQYF
TRBV2	CAGKGQGTETQYF
TRBV4-1	CASSQDSPGGSSGANVLTF
TRBV30	CAWSGLAGTYYEQYF
TRBV10-2	CASRGFPGQGEVREQYF
TRBV27	CASSLRPGSTDTQYF
TRBV2	CATRQGREKLFF
TRBV3-1/TRBV3-2	CASSQGRDGNEQFF
TRBV11-2	CASSLALSGGLSYEQYF
TRBV30	CAKDPGSYNEQFF
TRBV6-5	CASRAGGAYFF
TRBV28	CASSFATGDQPQHF
TRBV29-1	CSVEVQPNQPQHF
TRBV4-1	CASSLRGEGARVYEQYF
TRBV7-2	CASSLSLAGVGYNEQFF
TRBV6-6	CASSFSRASTDTQYF
TRBV25-1	CASSEEGYNEQFF
TRBV28	CASSSENTRGLVVGNTIYF
TRBV6-6	CASRRRDPGGYEQYF
TRBV28	CASSWGFRGDTQYF
TRBV19	CASSLHATGQETQYF